This entry concerns a single T cell receptor beta chain. Which antigen it targets is not known. One base away there is no much larger clone; base qualities are not given. Following the manufacturer's recommendations, the immunoSEQ kit was used to generate TCR beta libraries from genomic DNA. For library preparation, a first multiplex PCR was performed with proprietary primers, followed by a second PCR in which unique barcodes were added, and bead cleanups were performed after each round. A positive control reaction and a negative control reaction, both provided in the kit, were run with every batch of samples. The final libraries underwent checking on an Agilent 4200 TapeStation D1000 ScreenTape, volumetric pooling, and quantification by qPCR. An Illumina NextSeq500 fitted with a MidOutput 150-cycle cartridge performed the sequencing, running 156 Read1 cycles and 15 Index1 cycles with the kit's custom primers. The pooled library was loaded at approximately 0.96 pM, and roughly 20% PhiX control was spiked in. As for how the authors treated the data: Vendor-processed data were analyzed in R, with a clonotype defined as all T cells sharing the same CDR3 nucleotide sequence. For clone abundance analyses, frequencies were normalized to the 10,000 most abundant clones per sample. Public T cell clones, which averaged fewer than five per sample, were removed prior to analysis. Tumor-enriched clonotypes and baseline blood-enriched clonotypes were defined as those with an abundance difference of at least 32-fold between compartments. A beta-binomial differential abundance model was used to identify clonotypes that expanded or contracted between blood time points. Tumor-blood repertoire similarity was measured with the Baroni-Urbani and Buser coefficient, and group comparisons used two-tailed Wilcoxon tests in R. TCRdb took this table from immuneACCESS and kept in-frame rearrangements with V and J called. Such tables lack part of the clones; where checked against another copy, unresolved V genes explain under half of the gap, and the rest is unexplained. D and trimming were read from the DNA, whereas the V and J calls and clone size are those reported in that table. For this sample the table gives 150,000 or so clones, of which around 78% were detected only once. The ten largest clones add up to roughly 23% of the sample.

This sample was included in a study of radiation and T cells in renal cell carcinoma (dated by TCRdb to the early 2020s). Looking at the study overall: The samples were obtained from a clinical trial, where primary renal cell carcinomas were treated with 15 Gy stereotactic body radiation therapy and then removed by nephrectomy 4 weeks afterward. In total, fewer than 55 samples, comprising 25 or so tumors and some 27 peripheral blood samples, were subjected to TCR beta sequencing. Across all 50 or so samples, under 5 million unique CDR3 nucleotide sequences, encoding 2,658,974 unique CDR3 amino acid sequences, were identified. On the study overall, not on this receptor specifically: Tracking of blood repertoire dynamics stopped at about 4 weeks after treatment, with no follow-up past that point. Because no pretreatment tumor biopsies were available, whether clonotypes were present in the tumor at baseline could not be determined. The single-armed trial design could not address effects of radiation dose or scheduling on the TCR repertoire. Top tumor clonotypes rose in blood from baseline to 2 weeks post-radiation, then contracted by 4 weeks, suggesting transient expansion of tumor-resident clones.

Trimming removed 2 bases from V and 5 bases from J, leaving 12 bases between the germline ends. Counted from cysteine to phenylalanine, this CDR3 has 14 amino acids. The only DNA kept is the CDR3, 42 bases in frame from the first base. The germline V gene (reference sequence) provides CDR1 SEHNR and CDR2 FQNEAQ. The meaning of the sample's time point label: baseline pretreatment blood. In the paper's terms, the treatment or condition label means: 15 Gy SBRT to primary tumor, nephrectomy 4 weeks later. To follow tumor-enriched clonotypes, peripheral blood was collected serially from radiation-treated patients at baseline and again at 2 weeks and 4 weeks after SBRT. Every patient's renal cell carcinoma showed clear cell pathology. The QIAamp DNA Blood Mini Kit (Qiagen) was used to prepare genomic DNA for TCR sequencing. The analyses included only samples that passed all quality control checks.

The chain was built from TRBV7-9 and TRBJ2-5, with TRBD2 tentatively as D gene (6 bases match). This sequence originates from a woman aged 50 to 65 with renal cell carcinoma. This material consisted of blood, taken from a patient whose treatment included radiotherapy and nephrectomy. Here the CDR3 is given as CASSLPGRRETQYF. The nucleotides are TGTGCCAGCAGCTTACCCGGGAGACGGGAGACCCAGTACTTC.